This note documents a single T cell receptor beta chain sequence. What antigen it recognizes has not been identified. Base quality data are lacking; no much larger clone is found one base away. Each collaborating institution followed its own protocols to collect whole blood in K2EDTA tubes. For TCRbeta analysis, collaborators shipped samples in one of three forms: frozen whole blood, isolated PBMCs, or DNA extracted from either of those sample types. The source of the sample is a study of blood T cell repertoires in COVID-19 (dated by TCRdb to between 2020 and 2021). Context from the whole study: Samples from collaborators originated in the United States, Italy and Spain and spanned both the acute and convalescent phases of COVID-19. The material from the prospective study consisted of cDNA or gDNA derived from T cells, B-cell-depleted T cells, or PBMCs. Deeply sampled blood TCRbeta repertoires from subjects exposed to, actively infected with, or recovered from COVID-19 were included in the dataset. The repertoires were released in a freely available public database meant as a resource for research on the immune response to SARS-CoV-2. Samples were obtained from the ongoing ImmuneRACE study (first 160 participants) and from some 1,300 subjects provided by 6 global collaborators. The sample metadata nearly always contained a de-identified subject ID, COVID-19 status, age in years and sex. HLA class I and class II types, where available, came from metadata supplied by the sample provider rather than from assay-based typing. The paper as a whole reports these results and caveats: The amount of clinical and demographic metadata varied by source and participant and was provided uncurated.

TCRbeta CDR3 regions were amplified from genomic DNA by means of the immunoSEQ Assay, a bias-controlled multiplex PCR. Concerning the study's data processing: Nucleated cell counts per sample were estimated from amplification of reference gene primers within the assay. To quantify the absolute abundance of each unique TCRbeta CDR3 rearrangement, sequence reads were collapsed and filtered. For each sample, productive Simpson clonality was calculated as the square root of Simpson's diversity index over productive rearrangements. Here the immuneACCESS table is served through TCRdb, limited to in-frame sequences with V and J called. Missing clones are a known gap in these copies; in checked studies unresolved V genes cover under half, and the rest lacks a known reason. V and J calls and clone size are copied from that table; D and trimming were computed from the DNA. The sample records about 70,000 clones, 81% of which are singletons. Clones ranked in the top ten supply 0.83% of the sample.

CDR1 and CDR2 are read off the germline V gene as LGHNA and YNFKEQ. V ends up 3 bases short and J 4 bases short, with an unmatched junction base count of 1. The CDR3 measures 13 amino acids from cysteine to phenylalanine. The DNA shown is the 39-base CDR3, in frame from base 1. Sequencing was carried out using peripheral blood. Rearrangement joined TRBV4-2 to TRBJ2-3; 7 bases in the junction line up with TRBD2. This TCR was sampled from a woman between 65 and 79 years old with acute or convalescent COVID-19. The DNA reads as follows: TGTGCCAGCAGCCATGCGGGGGCAGATACGCAGTATTTT. Translation gives CASSHAGADTQYF.